Sequencing of this TCR beta chain was carried out in a study of CXCR3-negative and CXCR3-positive naive CD8 T cells. The CDR3 totals 18 residues. The germline V gene encodes CDR1 SGHRS and CDR2 YFSETQ. It was by 5' RACE with UMI labels that the TRB cDNA libraries were prepared. TCRdb re-analyzed the 5' RACE reads; it lists each CDR3 protein once, without DNA. Reported are approximately 66,000 distinct CDR3 sequences; the ten largest clones contain 1.5%. The chain employs TRBV5-1 and TRBJ2-1; as DNA is missing, the TRBD1 call by TCRdb cannot be tested. Input material: naive CXCR3- CD8+ T cells from blood. Subset: CD45RO-CCR7+CD27+CD95- naive CD8+ T cells lacking CXCR3 (TNR3-). This receptor was identified in a human donor in good health. Some clones in this sample may be carry-over from other donors' samples. This CDR3 is CASSLRDGFLGSYNEQFF.